One and the same sample provided the 29 T cell receptor beta chains below, sequenced in a study of cytomegalovirus exposure and HLA in healthy donors (dated by TCRdb to 2016 to 2017). Library preparation used the immunoSEQ multiplex PCR assay. TCRdb obtained this table from immuneACCESS and retained in-frame rearrangements with V and J assigned. These tables miss some clones; where compared with another copy, unresolved V genes account for less than half of the shortfall, and the remainder is unexplained. The sample has 250,000 to 350,000 clones on record, 88% of them singletons. The biggest ten clones account for roughly 1% of the sample. The sample taken for sequencing was PBMCs. Every receptor here comes from a woman aged 18 to 35 in good health and CMV-seronegative.

The chain employs TRBV5-6 and TRBJ2-7; 9 nucleotides line up with TRBD1. With 2 bases clipped from V and 3 bases from J, the junction kept 6 bases outside the gene matches. Germline V gene lookup returns CDR1 SGHDT and CDR2 YYEEEE. This CDR3 has 15 residues. As DNA, the CDR3 is TGTGCCAGCAGCTTTTCCGACAGGGGGTACTACGAGCAGTACTTC. Encoded protein: CASSFSDRGYYEQYF.

This clone was observed a few times. The rearrangement joins TRBV30 to TRBJ2-1; possibly TRBD2 for D (6 bases). Trimming removed 2 bases at V and 4 bases at J, with 12 bases between. This CDR3 is built from 14 residues. Germline CDR1 reads GTSNPN; CDR2 reads SVGIG (reference sequence). In DNA form, the CDR3 reads TGTGCCTGGAGTATAACGGGACTTTACAATGAGCAGTTCTTC. It is translated as CAWSITGLYNEQFF.

The genes are TRBV18 and TRBJ1-1; no definite D call. Germline CDR1 reads KGHSH; CDR2 reads LQKENI. Trimming shortened V by 3 bases and J by 11 bases, and 13 bases separated the two germline ends. There are 12 residues in the CDR3. CDR3 residues: CASSPGGEVAFF. The CDR3 coding sequence is TGTGCCAGCTCACCTGGCGGGGAGGTGGCTTTCTTT.

V is TRBV2 and J is TRBJ1-3; 10 nucleotides align to TRBD1. With V trimmed by 6 bases and J by 3 bases, 5 bases remained unmatched. The CDR3 has 15 amino acids. The V gene's germline CDR1 is SNHLY and CDR2 FYNNEI. The CDR3 sequence: CASRRDRGLGNTIYF. The DNA for the CDR3 is TGTGCCAGCAGAAGAGACAGGGGGCTTGGAAACACCATATATTTT.

V usage is TRBV13 and J usage is TRBJ2-6, with D unclear. This CDR3 is built from 12 residues. V was pared by 0 bases and J by 10 bases, with 4 bases between. Germline V lookup: CDR1 PRHDT, CDR2 FYEKMQ (reference sequence). The DNA for the CDR3 is TGTGCCAGCAGCTTAGGCCTAAACGTCCTGACTTTC. As protein: CASSLGLNVLTF.

The chain couples TRBV7-8 to TRBJ2-1, with D perhaps TRBD1 (5 bases). V was shortened by 8 bases and J by 4 bases, with 21 bases between the two germline ends. Germline loops: CDR1 SGHVS, CDR2 FQNEAQ. This CDR3 comprises 16 residues. The CDR3 nucleotides are TGTGCCAGCGAGCTTGGTAGGGGCCTCTCTTACAATGAGCAGTTCTTC. This translates into CASELGRGLSYNEQFF.

This clone was found once. The genes are TRBV25-1 and TRBJ2-2, with TRBD1 matching 9 bases. The CDR3 loop spans 15 amino acids. Losses at the gene ends were 6 bases for V and 6 bases for J; bases not matched to a gene: 8. Germline CDR1 is MGHDK and CDR2 is SYGVNS. Written as DNA, the CDR3 is TGTGCCAGCAGACATGACAGGGGGTTGGCCGGGGAGCTGTTTTTT. Protein sequence: CASRHDRGLAGELFF.

This sequence joins TRBV4-3 and TRBJ2-2; no definite D call. The ends were cut back, 1 base at V and 6 bases at J, with 12 bases in the middle. The CDR3 is 15 amino acids. Germline assignment: CDR1 LGHNA and CDR2 YSLEER. CDR3 protein: CASSQGQNPPGELFF. In DNA form, the CDR3 reads TGCGCCAGCAGCCAAGGTCAAAATCCCCCCGGGGAGCTGTTTTTT.

This rearrangement joins TRBV5-1 to TRBJ2-5; 7 bases are shared with TRBD1. This CDR3 is 13 amino acids long. Per germline, CDR1 SGHRS and CDR2 YFSETQ. J gave up 1 base and V 4 bases, and 1 base lay outside the gene matches. The CDR3 sequence: CASSRQGQETQYF. The CDR3, as DNA: TGCGCCAGCAGCCGACAGGGCCAAGAGACCCAGTACTTC.

The chain recombines TRBV27 with TRBJ2-7, with 8 bases matching TRBD2. The CDR3 covers 14 residues. V gave up 5 bases and J gave up 4 bases; unmatched junction bases: 7. Germline-derived CDR1 and CDR2 are MNHEY and SMNVEV (reference sequence). This chain's CDR3 is CASSQLAGSYEQYF. The CDR3 region has the DNA TGTGCCAGCAGTCAGTTAGCGGGATCGTACGAGCAGTACTTC.

The V gene is TRBV9, the J gene TRBJ2-1, with D tentatively TRBD1 (6 bases). The CDR3 extends over 12 amino acids. Trimming pared 4 bases from V and 10 bases from J, leaving 12 bases between. The germline gives CDR1 SGDLS, CDR2 YYNGEE. The CDR3 nucleotides read TGTGCCAGCAGCTTTATCAGGGGCGAGCAGTTCTTC. Encoded protein: CASSFIRGEQFF.

The J gene is TRBJ2-7, the V gene TRBV6-1; TRBD1 is a possible D gene (5 bases). The germline V gene encodes CDR1 MNHNS and CDR2 SASEGT. This CDR3 has 10 residues. V was cut by 7 bases and J by 4 bases, with 5 bases left in between. The CDR3 loop reads CASTGYEQYF. As DNA, the CDR3 is TGTGCCAGCACAGGGTACGAGCAGTACTTC.

The J gene is TRBJ2-2, the V gene TRBV18; D is ambiguous. This CDR3 spans 13 amino acids. V lost 7 bases to trimming and J lost 5 bases, with 11 bases between them. Germline V lookup: CDR1 KGHSH, CDR2 LQKENI. The CDR3 DNA is TGTGCCAGCTTAAACGGTATGACCGGGGAGCTGTTTTTT. Amino acid sequence: CASLNGMTGELFF.

The genes are TRBV23-1 and TRBJ2-7; the match to TRBD1 covers 7 bases. TRBV23-1 is marked as an open reading frame, function uncertain. The CDR3 runs 16 residues. Trimming at V came to 8 bases and at J to 6 bases, leaving 19 bases not matched to a gene. The CDR3 spells CASSKPPGQPRGEQYF. For the CDR3, the DNA is TGCGCCAGCTCTAAACCCCCGGGACAGCCCCGGGGCGAGCAGTACTTC.

A few counts support this clone. V and J are TRBV11-1 and TRBJ2-2; 16 bases line up with TRBD2. Germline V gene sequence: CDR1 SGHAT, CDR2 FQDESV (reference sequence). This CDR3 spans 17 amino acids. The V and J ends lost 4 bases and 6 bases, in that order; junction bases with no gene match: 5. The CDR3 nucleotides are TGTGCCAGCAGCTCGGGACTAGCGGGAGGGTTTTCCGGGGAGCTGTTTTTT. This codes for CASSSGLAGGFSGELFF.

The rearrangement links TRBV7-9 to TRBJ1-2, with D maybe TRBD1 (5 bases). V dropped 3 bases and J dropped 5 bases, with 13 bases sitting between them. The CDR3 runs to 14 residues. Per germline, CDR1 SEHNR and CDR2 FQNEAQ (reference sequence). The CDR3 loop is CASSLGRGPYGYTF. CDR3 DNA: TGTGCCAGCAGCTTGGGGCGAGGCCCTTATGGCTACACCTTC.

The chain has TRBV5-1 and TRBJ2-1; 9 nucleotides align to TRBD2. Germline V gene sequence: CDR1 SGHRS, CDR2 YFSETQ. The junction had 17 bases not matched to a gene; V was cut back by 0 bases and J by 7 bases. This CDR3 has 19 residues. The CDR3 protein is CASSLAAVAGAPLVNEQFF. CDR3 bases: TGCGCCAGCAGCTTGGCCGCAGTAGCGGGAGCCCCCTTGGTGAATGAGCAGTTCTTC. Full variable domain (remainder filled in from reference TRBV5-1 and TRBJ2-1): KAGVTQTPRYLIKTRGQQVTLSCSPISGHRSVSWYQQTPGQGLQFLFEYFSETQRNKGNFPGRFSGRQFSNSRSEMNVSTLELGDSALYLCASSLAAVAGAPLVNEQFFGPGTRLTVL.

On this clone itself: It may be a read error: a sequence one base away is much more abundant. V and J are TRBV19 and TRBJ2-2; the match to TRBD1 covers 7 bases. Per germline, CDR1 LNHDA and CDR2 SQIVND (reference sequence). Unmatched junction bases numbered 5, after V lost 7 bases and J lost 0 bases. The CDR3 consists of 15 residues. For the CDR3, the DNA is TGTGCCAGTAATACCGGGACAGCGAACACCGGGGAGCTGTTTTTT. The encoded protein is CASNTGTANTGELFF. Full variable domain (outside the CDR3, taken from reference TRBV19 and TRBJ2-2): DGGITQSPKYLFRKEGQNVTLSCEQNLNHDAMYWYRQDPGQGLRLIYYSQIVNDFQKGDIAEGYSVSREKKESFPLTVTSAQKNPTAFYLCASNTGTANTGELFFGEGSRLTVL.

The chain has TRBV7-9 and TRBJ2-7; D possibly corresponds to TRBD1 (6 bases). The CDR3 covers 14 residues. Trimming left V 10 bases short and J 5 bases short, with 21 bases between. CDR1 and CDR2 (germline): SEHNR, FQNEAQ (reference sequence). This CDR3 is CATARGRAEDEQYF. Here the CDR3 DNA reads TGTGCCACTGCCAGGGGCAGGGCGGAGGACGAGCAGTACTTC. Looking up the rest from reference TRBV7-9 and TRBJ2-7 gives the full variable domain: DTGVSQNPRHKITKRGQNVTFRCDPISEHNRLYWYRQTLGQGPEFLTYFQNEAQLEKSRLLSDRFSAERPKGSFSTLEIQRTEQGDSAMYLCATARGRAEDEQYFGPGTRLTVT.

This clone was seen only once. The chain recombines TRBV7-6 with TRBJ2-3, with TRBD1 identical over 9 bases. The ends lost 5 bases at V and 4 bases at J; junction bases unmatched: 10. The CDR3 sequence is 16 residues long. In germline, CDR1 is SGHVS, CDR2 FNYEAQ. The CDR3: CASSPGGQGRADTQYF. In DNA form, the CDR3 reads TGTGCCAGCAGCCCAGGGGGACAGGGTAGGGCAGATACGCAGTATTTT.

This chain joins TRBV5-5 and TRBJ2-5; 9 bases are a match to TRBD1. In germline, CDR1 is SGHKS, CDR2 YYEKEE (reference sequence). The length of the CDR3 is 14 residues. Trimming removed 0 bases from V and 7 bases from J; junction bases left unmatched: 4. CDR3 in DNA: TGTGCCAGCAGCTTGGGGGACAGGGCGGGGACCCAGTACTTC. The encoded protein is CASSLGDRAGTQYF.

The rearrangement links TRBV19 to TRBJ2-7, with 7 nucleotides matching TRBD2. Germline CDR1 reads LNHDA; CDR2 reads SQIVND (reference sequence). The V and J ends lost 5 bases and 2 bases, in that order; junction bases with no gene match: 9. The CDR3 contains 15 residues. CDR3 sequence reads: CASSYLAELAYEQYF. CDR3 nucleotide sequence: TGTGCCAGTAGTTACCTAGCGGAGTTAGCCTACGAGCAGTACTTC.

This chain joins TRBV4-1 and TRBJ2-4; D may be TRBD1 (6 bases). The CDR3 length is 14 residues. Trimming removed 3 bases at V and 7 bases at J, with 13 bases between. Germline CDR1 MGHRA, CDR2 YSYEKL. CDR3 residues: CASSHRQERNIQYF. CDR3 nucleotides: TGCGCCAGCAGCCACAGACAGGAGAGGAACATTCAGTACTTC.

The chain links TRBV5-1 to TRBJ2-5; 8 bases fit TRBD2. V lost 4 bases, J lost 5 bases, and 7 bases stayed unmatched. Germline CDR1 SGHRS, CDR2 YFSETQ. This CDR3 has 14 amino acids. The CDR3 loop is CASSRGLGGETQYF. CDR3 DNA sequence: TGCGCCAGCAGCCGGGGACTAGGGGGGGAGACCCAGTACTTC.

This chain connects TRBV19 to TRBJ2-7; D unclear. Germline V gene data show CDR1 as LNHDA and CDR2 as SQIVND (reference sequence). CDR3 length: 13 amino acids. V was cut by 5 bases and J by 8 bases, with 16 bases left in between. CDR3 loop: CASSEASYLQQYF. CDR3 DNA sequence: TGTGCCAGTAGTGAGGCTAGTTATCTCCAGCAGTACTTC.

The chain recombines TRBV2 with TRBJ1-3; 10 nucleotides line up with TRBD1. Germline lookup yields CDR1 SNHLY and CDR2 FYNNEI. The CDR3 has 13 residues. The trim removed 5 bases at V and 8 bases at J, leaving 3 bases unmatched. CDR3 nucleotides: TGTGCCAGCAGTAGGGACAGGGGTCACACCATATATTTT. Amino acid sequence: CASSRDRGHTIYF. Full variable domain (missing parts from reference TRBV2 and TRBJ1-3): EPEVTQTPSHQVTQMGQEVILRCVPISNHLYFYWYRQILGQKVEFLVSFYNNEISEKSEIFDDQFSVERPDGSNFTLKIRSTKLEDSAMYFCASSRDRGHTIYFGEGSWLTVV.

The rearrangement joins TRBV7-9 to TRBJ1-4; TRBD1 aligns across 7 bases. Germline loops: CDR1 SEHNR, CDR2 FQNEAQ (reference sequence). The junction had 16 bases not matched to a gene; V was cut back by 1 base and J by 8 bases. The CDR3 consists of 18 residues. In nucleotides, the CDR3 is TGTGCCAGCAGCTTAGTCGGGGGTCGACAGGGACGGTTAGAAAAACTGTTTTTT. Protein product: CASSLVGGRQGRLEKLFF.

The chain combines TRBV5-1 with TRBJ2-2; no definite D call. The CDR3 runs 16 residues. Germline values: CDR1 SGHRS, CDR2 YFSETQ. Trimming removed 0 bases from V and 3 bases from J, with 12 bases in between. CDR3 amino acids: CASSLARGIYTGELFF. In DNA, the CDR3 is TGCGCCAGCAGCTTGGCACGCGGTATTTACACCGGGGAGCTGTTTTTT.

The V and J genes are TRBV11-3 and TRBJ2-3; 9 nucleotides agree with TRBD1. Germline V CDR1 and CDR2: SGHNT, YENEEA. J was trimmed by 3 bases and V by 6 bases; bases with no gene match: 7. This CDR3 is 15 amino acids long. The CDR3 bases are TGTGCCAGCAGTTGGGCCGGACAGGGGACAGATACGCAGTATTTT. It encodes CASSWAGQGTDTQYF.